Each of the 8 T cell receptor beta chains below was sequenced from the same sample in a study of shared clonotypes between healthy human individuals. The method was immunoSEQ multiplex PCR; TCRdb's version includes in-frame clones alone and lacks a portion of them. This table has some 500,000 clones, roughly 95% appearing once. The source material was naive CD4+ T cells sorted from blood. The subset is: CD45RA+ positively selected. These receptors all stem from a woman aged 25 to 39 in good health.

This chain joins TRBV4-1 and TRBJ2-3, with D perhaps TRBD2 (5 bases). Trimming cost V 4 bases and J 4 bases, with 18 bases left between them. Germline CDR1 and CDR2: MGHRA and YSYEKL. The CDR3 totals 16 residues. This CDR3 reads CASSRLPGLAADTQYF. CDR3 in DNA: TGCGCCAGCAGCCGCCTTCCCGGCCTAGCAGCAGATACGCAGTATTTT.

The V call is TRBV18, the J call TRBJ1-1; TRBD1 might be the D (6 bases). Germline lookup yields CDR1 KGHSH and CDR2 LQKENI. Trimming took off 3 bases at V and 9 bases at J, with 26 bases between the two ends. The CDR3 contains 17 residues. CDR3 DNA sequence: TGTGCCAGCTCACCCCTCCGGGGGCCAACCCAACGTCCGAAAGCTTTCTTT. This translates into CASSPLRGPTQRPKAFF.

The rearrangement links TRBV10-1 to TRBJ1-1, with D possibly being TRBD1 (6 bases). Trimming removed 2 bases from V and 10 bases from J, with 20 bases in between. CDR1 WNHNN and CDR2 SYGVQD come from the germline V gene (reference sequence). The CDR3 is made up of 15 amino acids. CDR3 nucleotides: TGCGCCAGCAGTGAGACAGGGAGAGGAGCCGTCGGAGCTTTCTTT. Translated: CASSETGRGAVGAFF.

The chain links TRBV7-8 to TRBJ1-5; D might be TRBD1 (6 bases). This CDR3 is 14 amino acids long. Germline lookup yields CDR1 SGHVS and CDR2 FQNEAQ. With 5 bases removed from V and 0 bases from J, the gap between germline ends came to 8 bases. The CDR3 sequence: CASSAQGSNQPQHF. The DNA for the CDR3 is TGTGCCAGCAGCGCACAGGGTAGCAATCAGCCCCAGCATTTT.

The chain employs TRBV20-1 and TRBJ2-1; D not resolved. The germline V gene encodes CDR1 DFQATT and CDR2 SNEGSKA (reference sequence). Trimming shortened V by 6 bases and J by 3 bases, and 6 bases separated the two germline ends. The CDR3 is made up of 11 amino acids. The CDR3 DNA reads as TGCAGTGCGAGATTCTACAATGAGCAGTTCTTC. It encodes CSARFYNEQFF.

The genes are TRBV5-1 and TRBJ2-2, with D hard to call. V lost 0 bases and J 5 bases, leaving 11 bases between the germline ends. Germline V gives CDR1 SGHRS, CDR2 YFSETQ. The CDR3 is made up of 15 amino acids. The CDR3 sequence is CASSLARARTGELFF. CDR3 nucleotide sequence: TGCGCCAGCAGCTTGGCCCGAGCCCGGACCGGGGAGCTGTTTTTT. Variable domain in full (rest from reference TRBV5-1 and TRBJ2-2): KAGVTQTPRYLIKTRGQQVTLSCSPISGHRSVSWYQQTPGQGLQFLFEYFSETQRNKGNFPGRFSGRQFSNSRSEMNVSTLELGDSALYLCASSLARARTGELFFGEGSRLTVL.

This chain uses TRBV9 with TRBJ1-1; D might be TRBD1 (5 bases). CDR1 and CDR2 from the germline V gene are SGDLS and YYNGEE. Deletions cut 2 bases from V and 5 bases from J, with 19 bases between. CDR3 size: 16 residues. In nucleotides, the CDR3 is TGTGCCAGCAGCGTGGGGGGTGGTTCTCCCCGGACTGAAGCTTTCTTT. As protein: CASSVGGGSPRTEAFF.

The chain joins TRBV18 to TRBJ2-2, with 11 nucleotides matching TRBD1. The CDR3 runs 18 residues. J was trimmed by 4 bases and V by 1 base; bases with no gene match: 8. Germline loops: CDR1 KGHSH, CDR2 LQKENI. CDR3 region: CASSPRNGQGAGTGELFF. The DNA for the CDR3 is TGTGCCAGCTCACCACGGAATGGACAGGGGGCGGGCACCGGGGAGCTGTTTTTT.